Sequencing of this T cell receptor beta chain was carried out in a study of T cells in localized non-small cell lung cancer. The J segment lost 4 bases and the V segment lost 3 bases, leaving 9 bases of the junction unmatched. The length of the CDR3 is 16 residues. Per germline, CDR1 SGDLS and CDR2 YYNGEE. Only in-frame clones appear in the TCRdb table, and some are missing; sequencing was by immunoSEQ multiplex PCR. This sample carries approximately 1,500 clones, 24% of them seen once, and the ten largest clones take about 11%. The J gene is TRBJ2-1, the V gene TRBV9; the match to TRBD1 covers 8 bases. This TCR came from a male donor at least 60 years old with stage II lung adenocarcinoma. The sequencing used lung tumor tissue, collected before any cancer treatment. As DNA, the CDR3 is TGTGCCAGCAGCGCAGGACAGGGATGGATATACAATGAGCAGTTCTTC. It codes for CASSAGQGWIYNEQFF.